The present entry profiles one TCR beta chain with its context. It is unclear where the CDR3 begins or ends on the DNA, so no DNA is shown, and the CDR3 is as TCRdb lists it. TCRdb's table, derived via immunoSEQ multiplex PCR, lists solely in-frame clones and lacks some. The sample yields 200,000 to 250,000 clones, approximately 85% seen once. Patients of the Seattle cohort, enrolled during active infection, were followed longitudinally. This sample was taken from a study of blood T cell repertoires in COVID-19. Both ends counted, the CDR3 spans 17 residues. Germline CDR1 is MNHEY and CDR2 is SVGEGT. Sequencing was carried out using peripheral blood. The rearrangement links TRBV6-2 or TRBV6-3 to TRBJ1-2; TRBD1, the D gene given by the table, was not confirmed from the DNA. This TCR derives from a man aged 50 to 60 with COVID-19, enrolled during active disease. The CDR3 spells CASSSSLGQVRNYGYTF.